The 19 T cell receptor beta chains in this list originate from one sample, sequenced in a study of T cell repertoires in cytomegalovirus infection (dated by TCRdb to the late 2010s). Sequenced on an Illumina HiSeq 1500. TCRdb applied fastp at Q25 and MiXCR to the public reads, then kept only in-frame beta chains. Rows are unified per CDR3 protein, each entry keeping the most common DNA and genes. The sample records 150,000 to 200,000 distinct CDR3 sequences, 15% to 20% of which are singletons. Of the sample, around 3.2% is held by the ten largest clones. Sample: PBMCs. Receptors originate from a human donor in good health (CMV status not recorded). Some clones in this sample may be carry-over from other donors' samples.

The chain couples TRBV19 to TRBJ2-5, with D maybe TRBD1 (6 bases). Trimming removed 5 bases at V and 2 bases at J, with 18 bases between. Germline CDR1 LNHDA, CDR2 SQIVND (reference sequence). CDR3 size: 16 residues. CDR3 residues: CASSSFAGVWQETQYF. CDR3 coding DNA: TGTGCCAGTAGTTCCTTTGCAGGGGTCTGGCAAGAGACCCAGTACTTC.

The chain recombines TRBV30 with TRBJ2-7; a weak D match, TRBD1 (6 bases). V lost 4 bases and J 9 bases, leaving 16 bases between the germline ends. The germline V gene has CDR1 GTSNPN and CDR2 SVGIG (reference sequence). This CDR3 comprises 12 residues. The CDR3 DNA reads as TGTGCCTGGAACATAGGGGGATCGGGGCAGTACTTC. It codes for CAWNIGGSGQYF.

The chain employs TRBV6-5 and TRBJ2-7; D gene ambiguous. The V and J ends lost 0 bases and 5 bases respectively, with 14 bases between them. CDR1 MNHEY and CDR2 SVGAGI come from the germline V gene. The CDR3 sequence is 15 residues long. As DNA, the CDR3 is TGTGCCAGCAGTTACTCGACACTTAGTCGACACGAGCAGTACTTC. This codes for CASSYSTLSRHEQYF.

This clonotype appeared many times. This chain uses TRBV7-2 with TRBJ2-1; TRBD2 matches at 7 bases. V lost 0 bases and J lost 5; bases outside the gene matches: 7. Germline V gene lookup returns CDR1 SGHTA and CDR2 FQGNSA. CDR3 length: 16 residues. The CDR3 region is CASSLAIASGHNEQFF. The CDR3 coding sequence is TGTGCCAGCAGCTTAGCAATCGCTAGCGGTCACAATGAGCAGTTCTTC.

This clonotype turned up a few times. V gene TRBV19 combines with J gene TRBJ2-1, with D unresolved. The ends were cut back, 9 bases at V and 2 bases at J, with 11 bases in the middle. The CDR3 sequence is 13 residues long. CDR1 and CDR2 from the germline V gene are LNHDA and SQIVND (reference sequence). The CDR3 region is CASGSGPYNEQFF. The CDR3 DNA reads TGTGCCAGCGGTAGTGGGCCCTACAATGAGCAGTTCTTC.

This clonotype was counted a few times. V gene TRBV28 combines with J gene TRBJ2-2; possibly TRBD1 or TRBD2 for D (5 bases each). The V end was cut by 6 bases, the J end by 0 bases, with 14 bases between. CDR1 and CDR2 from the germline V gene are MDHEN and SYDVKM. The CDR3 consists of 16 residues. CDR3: CASSQPGLANTGELFF. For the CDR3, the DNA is TGTGCCAGCAGCCAGCCGGGGCTAGCGAACACCGGGGAGCTGTTTTTT.

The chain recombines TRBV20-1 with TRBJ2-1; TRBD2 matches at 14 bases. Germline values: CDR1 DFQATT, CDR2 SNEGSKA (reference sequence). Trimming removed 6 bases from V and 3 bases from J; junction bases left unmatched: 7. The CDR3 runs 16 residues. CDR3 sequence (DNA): TGCAGTGCCTCCTTGGGACTAGCGGGAGACTACAATGAGCAGTTCTTC. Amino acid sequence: CSASLGLAGDYNEQFF.

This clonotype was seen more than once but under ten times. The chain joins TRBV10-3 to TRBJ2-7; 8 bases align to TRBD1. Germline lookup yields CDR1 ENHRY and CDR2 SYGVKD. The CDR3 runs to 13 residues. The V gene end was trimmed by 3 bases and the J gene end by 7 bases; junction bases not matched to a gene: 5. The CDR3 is CAISDEDREEQYF. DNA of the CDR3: TGTGCCATCAGTGACGAGGACAGGGAGGAGCAGTACTTC.

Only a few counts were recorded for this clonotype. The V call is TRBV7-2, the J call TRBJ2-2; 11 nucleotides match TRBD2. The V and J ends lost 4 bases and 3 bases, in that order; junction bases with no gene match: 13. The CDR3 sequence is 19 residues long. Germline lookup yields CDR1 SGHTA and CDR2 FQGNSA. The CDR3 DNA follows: TGTGCCAGCAGCTCCCCAGGGACTAGCGGCCTAGCGGACACCGGGGAGCTGTTTTTT. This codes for CASSSPGTSGLADTGELFF.

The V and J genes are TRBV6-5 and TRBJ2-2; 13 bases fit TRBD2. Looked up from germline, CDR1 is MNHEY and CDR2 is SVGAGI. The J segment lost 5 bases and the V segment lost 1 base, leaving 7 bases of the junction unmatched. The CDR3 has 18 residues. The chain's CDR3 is CASSYFTSGRVGTGELFF. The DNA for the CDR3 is TGTGCCAGCAGTTACTTCACTAGCGGGAGGGTAGGGACCGGGGAGCTGTTTTTT.

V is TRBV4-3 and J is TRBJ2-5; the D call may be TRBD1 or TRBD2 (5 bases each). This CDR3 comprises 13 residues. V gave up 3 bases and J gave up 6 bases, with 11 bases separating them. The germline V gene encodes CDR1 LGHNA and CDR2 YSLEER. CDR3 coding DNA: TGCGCCAGCAGCCATGGGACGGGGAAGACCCAGTACTTC. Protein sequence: CASSHGTGKTQYF.

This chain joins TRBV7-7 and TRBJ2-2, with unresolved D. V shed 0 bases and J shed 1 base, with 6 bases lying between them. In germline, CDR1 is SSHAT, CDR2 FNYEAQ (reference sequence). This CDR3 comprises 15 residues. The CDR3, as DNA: TGTGCCAGCAGCTTAGCGGAACTGAACACCGGGGAGCTGTTTTTT. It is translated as CASSLAELNTGELFF.

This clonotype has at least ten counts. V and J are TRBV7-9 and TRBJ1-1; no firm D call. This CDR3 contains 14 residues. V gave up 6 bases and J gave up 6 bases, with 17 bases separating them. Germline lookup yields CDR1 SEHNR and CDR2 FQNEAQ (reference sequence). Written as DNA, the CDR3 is TGTGCCAGCAGTCCGATTCCAGGAGTCTCTGAAGCTTTCTTT. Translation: CASSPIPGVSEAFF.

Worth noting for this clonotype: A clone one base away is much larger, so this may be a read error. The CDR3 sequence: CASSIGRTYEQYF. The CDR3, as DNA: TGTGCCAGCAGCATAGGACGGACCTACGAGCAGTACTTC. The V call is TRBV5-6, the J call TRBJ2-7; the D is unclear. The CDR3 has 13 residues. V dropped 4 bases and J dropped 2 bases, with 10 bases sitting between them. Germline V gene sequence: CDR1 SGHDT, CDR2 YYEEEE.

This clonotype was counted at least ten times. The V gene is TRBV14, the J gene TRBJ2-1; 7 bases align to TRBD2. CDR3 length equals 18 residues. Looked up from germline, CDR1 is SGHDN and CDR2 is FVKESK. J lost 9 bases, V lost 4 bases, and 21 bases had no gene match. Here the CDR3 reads CASSPERASGSDILEQFF. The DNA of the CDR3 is TGTGCCAGCAGCCCGGAACGGGCTAGCGGATCGGATATTCTTGAGCAGTTCTTC.

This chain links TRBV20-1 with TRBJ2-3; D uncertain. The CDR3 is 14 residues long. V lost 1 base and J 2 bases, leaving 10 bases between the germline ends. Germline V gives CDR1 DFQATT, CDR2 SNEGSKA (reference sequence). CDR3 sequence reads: CSARGIANTDTQYF. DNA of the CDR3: TGCAGTGCTAGAGGGATCGCGAACACAGATACGCAGTATTTT.

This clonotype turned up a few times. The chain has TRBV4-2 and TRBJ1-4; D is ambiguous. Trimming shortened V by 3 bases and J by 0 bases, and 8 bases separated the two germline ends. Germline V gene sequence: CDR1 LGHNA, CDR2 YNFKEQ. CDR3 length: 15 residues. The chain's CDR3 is CASSQDPSTNEKLFF. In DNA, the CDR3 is TGTGCCAGCAGCCAGGACCCTTCAACTAATGAAAAACTGTTTTTT.

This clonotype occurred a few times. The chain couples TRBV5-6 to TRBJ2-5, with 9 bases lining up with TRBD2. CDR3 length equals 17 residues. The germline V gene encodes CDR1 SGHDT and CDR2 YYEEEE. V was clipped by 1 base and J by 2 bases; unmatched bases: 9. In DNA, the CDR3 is TGTGCCAGCAGCTTGCTATCTAGCGGGGTCTTACAAGAGACCCAGTACTTC. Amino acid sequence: CASSLLSSGVLQETQYF. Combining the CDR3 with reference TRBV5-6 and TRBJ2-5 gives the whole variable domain DAGVTQSPTHLIKTRGQQVTLRCSPKSGHDTVSWYQQALGQGPQFIFQYYEEEERQRGNFPDRFSGHQFPNYSSELNVNALLLGDSALYLCASSLLSSGVLQETQYFGPGTRLLVL.

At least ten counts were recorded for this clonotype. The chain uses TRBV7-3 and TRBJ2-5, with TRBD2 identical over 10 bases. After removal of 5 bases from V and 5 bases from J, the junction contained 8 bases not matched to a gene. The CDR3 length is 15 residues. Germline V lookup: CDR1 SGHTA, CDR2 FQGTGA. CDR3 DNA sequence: TGTGCCAGCAGCCTGGAGCTAGCGGGAGTCGAGACCCAGTACTTC. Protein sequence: CASSLELAGVETQYF.